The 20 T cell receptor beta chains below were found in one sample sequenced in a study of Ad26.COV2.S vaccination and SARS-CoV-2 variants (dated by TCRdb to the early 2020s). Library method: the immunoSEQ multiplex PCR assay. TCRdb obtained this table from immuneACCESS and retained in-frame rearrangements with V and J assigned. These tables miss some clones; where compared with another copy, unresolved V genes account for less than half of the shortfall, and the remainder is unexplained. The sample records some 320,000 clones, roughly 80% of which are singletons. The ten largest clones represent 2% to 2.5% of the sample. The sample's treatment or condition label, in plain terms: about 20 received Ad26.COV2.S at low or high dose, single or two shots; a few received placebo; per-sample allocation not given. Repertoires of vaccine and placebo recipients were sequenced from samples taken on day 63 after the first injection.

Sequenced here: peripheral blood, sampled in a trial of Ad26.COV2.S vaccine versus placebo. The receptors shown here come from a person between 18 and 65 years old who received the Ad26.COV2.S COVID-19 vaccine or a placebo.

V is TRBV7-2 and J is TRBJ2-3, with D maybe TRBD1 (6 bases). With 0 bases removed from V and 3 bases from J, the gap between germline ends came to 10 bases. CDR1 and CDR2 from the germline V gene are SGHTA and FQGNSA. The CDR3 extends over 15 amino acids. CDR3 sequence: CASSLAGAATDTQYF. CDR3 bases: TGTGCCAGCAGCTTAGCGGGGGCAGCGACAGATACGCAGTATTTT.

The CDR3 DNA is TGCAGCGTTGGTCGGTTGACTAACTATGGCTACACCTTC. It is translated as CSVGRLTNYGYTF. The gene calls are TRBV29-1 and TRBJ1-2; unclear D gene. The CDR3 is 13 amino acids. The V end was cut by 4 bases, the J end by 0 bases, with 9 bases between. CDR1 and CDR2 (germline): SQVTM, ANQGSEA.

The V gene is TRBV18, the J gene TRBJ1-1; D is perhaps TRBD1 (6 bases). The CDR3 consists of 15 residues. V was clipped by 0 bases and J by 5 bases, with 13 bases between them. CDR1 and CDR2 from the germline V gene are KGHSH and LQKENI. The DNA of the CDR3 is TGTGCCAGCTCACCACCGGGGGGGCGCGGGACTGAAGCTTTCTTT. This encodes CASSPPGGRGTEAFF.

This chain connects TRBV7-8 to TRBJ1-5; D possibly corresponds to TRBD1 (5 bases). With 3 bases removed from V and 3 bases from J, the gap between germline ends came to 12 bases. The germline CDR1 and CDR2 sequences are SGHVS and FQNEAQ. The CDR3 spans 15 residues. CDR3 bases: TGTGCCAGCAGCTTCGGGCGGGACCTCAATCAGCCCCAGCATTTT. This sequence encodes CASSFGRDLNQPQHF.

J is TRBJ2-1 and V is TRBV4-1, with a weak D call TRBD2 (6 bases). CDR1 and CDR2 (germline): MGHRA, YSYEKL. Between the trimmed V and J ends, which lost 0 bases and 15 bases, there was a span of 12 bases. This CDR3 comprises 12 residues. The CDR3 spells CASSQERDWVFF. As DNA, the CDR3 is TGCGCCAGCAGCCAAGAGAGGGACTGGGTGTTCTTC.

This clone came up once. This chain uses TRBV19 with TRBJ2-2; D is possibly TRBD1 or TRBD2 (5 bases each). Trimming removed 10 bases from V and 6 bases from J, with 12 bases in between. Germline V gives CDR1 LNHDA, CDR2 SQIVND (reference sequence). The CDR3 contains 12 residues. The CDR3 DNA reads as TGTGCCATCGATTGGGGACCCGGGGAGCTGTTTTTT. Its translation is CAIDWGPGELFF.

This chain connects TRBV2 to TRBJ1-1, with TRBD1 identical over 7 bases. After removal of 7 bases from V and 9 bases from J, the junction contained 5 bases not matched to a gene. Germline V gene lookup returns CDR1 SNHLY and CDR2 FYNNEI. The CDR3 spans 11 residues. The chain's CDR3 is CASMARGQAFF. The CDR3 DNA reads TGTGCCAGCATGGCTAGGGGGCAAGCTTTCTTT.

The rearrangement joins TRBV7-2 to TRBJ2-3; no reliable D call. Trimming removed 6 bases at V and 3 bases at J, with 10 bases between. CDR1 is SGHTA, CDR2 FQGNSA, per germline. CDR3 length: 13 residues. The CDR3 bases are TGTGCCAGCAGGAGAATTAGTACAGATACGCAGTATTTT. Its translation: CASRRISTDTQYF. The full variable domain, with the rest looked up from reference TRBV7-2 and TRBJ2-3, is GAGVSQSPSNKVTEKGKDVELRCDPISGHTALYWYRQSLGQGLEFLIYFQGNSAPDKSGLPSDRFSAERTGGSVSTLTIQRTQQEDSAVYLCASRRISTDTQYFGPGTRLTVL.

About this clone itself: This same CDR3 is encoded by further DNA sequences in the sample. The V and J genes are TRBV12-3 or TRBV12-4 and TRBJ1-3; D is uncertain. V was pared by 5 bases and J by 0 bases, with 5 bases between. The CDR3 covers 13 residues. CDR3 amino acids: CASSPTSGNTIYF. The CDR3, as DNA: TGTGCCAGCAGTCCGACCTCTGGAAACACCATATATTTT.

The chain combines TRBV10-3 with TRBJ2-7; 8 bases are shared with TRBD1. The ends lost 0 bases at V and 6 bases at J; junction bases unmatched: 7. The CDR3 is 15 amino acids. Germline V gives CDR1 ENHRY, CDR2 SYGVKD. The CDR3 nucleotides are TGTGCCATCAGTGAGTCAGGGACAGGCGATACCGAGCAGTACTTC. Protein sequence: CAISESGTGDTEQYF.

Written as DNA, the CDR3 is TGTGCCAGCAGCCTGGACACCCAGAAAAATAATTCACCCCTCCACTTT. Translated, it gives CASSLDTQKNNSPLHF. The V gene is TRBV7-2, the J gene TRBJ1-6; tentative D call: TRBD1 (5 bases). CDR1 SGHTA and CDR2 FQGNSA come from the germline V gene. V lost 5 bases and J lost 5, with 16 bases in between. CDR3 size: 16 residues.

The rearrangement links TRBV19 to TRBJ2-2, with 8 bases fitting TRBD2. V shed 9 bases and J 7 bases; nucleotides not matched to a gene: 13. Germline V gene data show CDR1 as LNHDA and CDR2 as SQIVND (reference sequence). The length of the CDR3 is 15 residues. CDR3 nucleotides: TGTGCCAGCCATACCGGGAGGGACTATAGCGGGGAGCTGTTTTTT. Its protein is CASHTGRDYSGELFF.

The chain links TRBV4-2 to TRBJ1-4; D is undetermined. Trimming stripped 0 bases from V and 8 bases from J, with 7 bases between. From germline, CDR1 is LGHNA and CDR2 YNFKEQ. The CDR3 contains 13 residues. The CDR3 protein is CASSQDLWEKLFF. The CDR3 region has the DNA TGTGCCAGCAGCCAAGACCTCTGGGAAAAACTGTTTTTT.

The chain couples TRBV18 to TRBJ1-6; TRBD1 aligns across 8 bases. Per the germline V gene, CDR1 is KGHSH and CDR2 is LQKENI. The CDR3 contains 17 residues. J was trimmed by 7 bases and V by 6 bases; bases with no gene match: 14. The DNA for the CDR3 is TGTGCCAGCTCTGATCCTGGACAGGGAGGATCAAATTCACCCCTCCACTTT. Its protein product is CASSDPGQGGSNSPLHF.

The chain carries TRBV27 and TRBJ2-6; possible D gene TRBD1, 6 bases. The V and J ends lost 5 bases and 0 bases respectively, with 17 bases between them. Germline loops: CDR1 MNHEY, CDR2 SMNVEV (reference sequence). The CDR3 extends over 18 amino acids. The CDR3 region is CASSRGQQFFSGANVLTF. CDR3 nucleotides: TGTGCCAGCAGTCGTGGACAGCAATTCTTCTCTGGGGCCAACGTCCTGACTTTC.

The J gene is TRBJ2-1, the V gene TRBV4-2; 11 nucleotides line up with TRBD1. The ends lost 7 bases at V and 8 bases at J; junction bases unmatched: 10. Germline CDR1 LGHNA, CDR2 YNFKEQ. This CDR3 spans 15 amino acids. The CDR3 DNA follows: TGTGCCAGCACGAACGGACAGGGGGCATGGGATGAGCAGTTCTTC. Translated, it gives CASTNGQGAWDEQFF.

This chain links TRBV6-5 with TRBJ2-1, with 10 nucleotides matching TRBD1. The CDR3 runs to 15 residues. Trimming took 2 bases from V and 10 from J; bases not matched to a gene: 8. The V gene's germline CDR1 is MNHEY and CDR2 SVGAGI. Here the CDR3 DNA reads TGTGCCAGCAGTTACCCGGGACAGGGGATGTGGGAGCAGTTCTTC. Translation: CASSYPGQGMWEQFF.

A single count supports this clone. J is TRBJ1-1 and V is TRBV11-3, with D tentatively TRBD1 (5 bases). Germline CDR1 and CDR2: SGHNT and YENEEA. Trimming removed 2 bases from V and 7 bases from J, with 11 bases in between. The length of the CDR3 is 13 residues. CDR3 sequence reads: CASSLQGDREAFF. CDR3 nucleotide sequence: TGTGCCAGCAGCTTACAAGGGGACCGTGAAGCTTTCTTT.

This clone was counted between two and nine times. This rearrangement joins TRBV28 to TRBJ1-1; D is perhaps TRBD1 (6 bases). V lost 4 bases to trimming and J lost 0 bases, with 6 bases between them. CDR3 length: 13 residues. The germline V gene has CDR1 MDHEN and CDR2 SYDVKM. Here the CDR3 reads CASSSGVNTEAFF. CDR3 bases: TGTGCCAGCAGTTCAGGGGTGAACACTGAAGCTTTCTTT.

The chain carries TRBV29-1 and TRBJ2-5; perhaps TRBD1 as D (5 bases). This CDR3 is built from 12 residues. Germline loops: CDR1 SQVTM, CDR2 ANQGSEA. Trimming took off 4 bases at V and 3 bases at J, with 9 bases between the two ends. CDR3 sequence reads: CSVAPREETQYF. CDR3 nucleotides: TGCAGCGTTGCCCCCAGGGAAGAGACCCAGTACTTC. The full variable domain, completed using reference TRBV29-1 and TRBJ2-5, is SAVISQKPSRDICQRGTSLTIQCQVDSQVTMMFWYRQQPGQSLTLIATANQGSEATYESGFVIDKFPISRPNLTFSTLTVSNMSPEDSSIYLCSVAPREETQYFGPGTRLLVL.